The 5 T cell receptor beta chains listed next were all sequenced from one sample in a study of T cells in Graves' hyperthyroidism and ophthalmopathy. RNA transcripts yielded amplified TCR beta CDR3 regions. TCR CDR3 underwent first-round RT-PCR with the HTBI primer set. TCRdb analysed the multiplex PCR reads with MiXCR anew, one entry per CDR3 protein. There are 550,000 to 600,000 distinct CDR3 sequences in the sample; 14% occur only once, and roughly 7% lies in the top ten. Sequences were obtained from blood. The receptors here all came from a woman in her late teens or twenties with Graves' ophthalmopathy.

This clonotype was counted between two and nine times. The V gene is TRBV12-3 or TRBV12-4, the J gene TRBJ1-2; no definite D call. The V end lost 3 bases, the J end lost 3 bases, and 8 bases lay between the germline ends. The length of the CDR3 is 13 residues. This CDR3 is CASSFGSDYGYTF. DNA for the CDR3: TGTGCCAGCAGTTTCGGCTCCGACTATGGCTACACCTTC.

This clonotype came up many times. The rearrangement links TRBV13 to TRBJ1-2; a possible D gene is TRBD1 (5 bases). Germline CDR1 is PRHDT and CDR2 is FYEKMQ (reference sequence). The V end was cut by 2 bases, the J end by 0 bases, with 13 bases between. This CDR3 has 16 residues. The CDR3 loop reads CASSLLGTYSNYGYTF. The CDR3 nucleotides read TGTGCCAGCAGCTTACTCGGGACGTACTCTAACTATGGCTACACCTTC.

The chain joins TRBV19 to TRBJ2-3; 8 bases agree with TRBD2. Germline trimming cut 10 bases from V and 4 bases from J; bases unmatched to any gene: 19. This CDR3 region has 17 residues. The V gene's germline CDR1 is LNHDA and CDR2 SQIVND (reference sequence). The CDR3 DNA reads TGTGCCACCAAAGTCAGTTTCGGGAGCGGGAGTTCAGATACGCAGTATTTT. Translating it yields CATKVSFGSGSSDTQYF.

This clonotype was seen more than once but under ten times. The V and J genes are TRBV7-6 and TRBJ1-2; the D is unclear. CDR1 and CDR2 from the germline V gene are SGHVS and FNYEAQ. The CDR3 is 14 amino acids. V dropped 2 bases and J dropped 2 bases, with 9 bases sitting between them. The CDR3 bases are TGTGCCAGCAGCTTACAGCCTTCCAACTATGGCTACACCTTC. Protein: CASSLQPSNYGYTF.

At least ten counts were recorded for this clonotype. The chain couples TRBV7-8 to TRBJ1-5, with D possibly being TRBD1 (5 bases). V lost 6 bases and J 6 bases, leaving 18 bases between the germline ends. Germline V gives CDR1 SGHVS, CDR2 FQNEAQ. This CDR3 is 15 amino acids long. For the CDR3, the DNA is TGTGCCAGCAGAATGGGACGAGAGAAGGGTCAGCCCCAGCATTTT. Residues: CASRMGREKGQPQHF.